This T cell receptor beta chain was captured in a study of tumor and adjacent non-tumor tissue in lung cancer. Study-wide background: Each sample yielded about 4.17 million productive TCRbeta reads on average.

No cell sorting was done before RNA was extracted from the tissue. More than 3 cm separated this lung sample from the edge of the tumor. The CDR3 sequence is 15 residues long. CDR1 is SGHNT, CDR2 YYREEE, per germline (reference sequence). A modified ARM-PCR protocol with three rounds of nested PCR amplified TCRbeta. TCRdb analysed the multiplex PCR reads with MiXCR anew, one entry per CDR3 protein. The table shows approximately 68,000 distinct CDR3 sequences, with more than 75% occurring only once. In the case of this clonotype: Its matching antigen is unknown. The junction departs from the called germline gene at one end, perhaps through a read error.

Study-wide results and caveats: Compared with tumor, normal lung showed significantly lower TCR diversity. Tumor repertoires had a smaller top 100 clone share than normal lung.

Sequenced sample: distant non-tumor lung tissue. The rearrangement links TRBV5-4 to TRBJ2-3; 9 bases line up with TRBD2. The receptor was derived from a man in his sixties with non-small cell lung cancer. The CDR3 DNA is TGTGGCAGCAGCTTGGGAGGGACTAGCCTCGATACGCAGTATTTT. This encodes CGSSLGGTSLDTQYF.